These T cell receptor beta chains were read from a single sample in a study of cytomegalovirus exposure and HLA in healthy donors. The assay was immunoSEQ multiplex PCR, and TCRdb's table has in-frame clones only and misses some. The table lists some 170,000 clones, around 92% of them singletons. The sample was PBMCs. The receptor source for this set is a woman aged 18-35 years in good health and CMV-seropositive. Both conserved end residues are part of each CDR3.

j_call: TRBJ1-2; v_call: TRBV4-1; cdr3_aa: CASSQAGGEGYTF
j_call: TRBJ2-7; v_call: TRBV19; cdr3_aa: CASSPGQGAKWYF
j_call: TRBJ1-2; v_call: TRBV5-6; cdr3_aa: CASSRTNGGYTF
j_call: TRBJ2-7; v_call: TRBV11-3; cdr3_aa: CASSFSQGSYEQYF
j_call: TRBJ2-7; v_call: TRBV11-2; cdr3_aa: CASSLEGGVSYEQYF
j_call: TRBJ2-3; v_call: TRBV7-3; cdr3_aa: CASSLSGSTDTQYF
j_call: TRBJ2-7; v_call: TRBV10-3; cdr3_aa: CAISVGGGAFYEQYF
j_call: TRBJ2-7; v_call: TRBV27; cdr3_aa: CASSLSEGYEQYF
j_call: TRBJ2-5; v_call: TRBV28; cdr3_aa: CASTTPSSGETQYF
j_call: TRBJ1-2; v_call: TRBV27; cdr3_aa: CASSLTVSNYGYTF
j_call: TRBJ1-2; v_call: TRBV18; cdr3_aa: CASSPPGQGFPNYGYTF
j_call: TRBJ2-6; v_call: TRBV15; cdr3_aa: CATSWGLGRNSGANVLTF
j_call: TRBJ2-3; v_call: TRBV4-2; cdr3_aa: CASSHPSTDTQYF
j_call: TRBJ2-2; v_call: TRBV6-1; cdr3_aa: CASIQGAHTGELFF
j_call: TRBJ1-1; v_call: TRBV6-5; cdr3_aa: CASSRGGGRAFF
j_call: TRBJ2-5; v_call: TRBV5-1; cdr3_aa: CASSLAIGRGQETQYF
j_call: TRBJ2-7; v_call: TRBV6-5; cdr3_aa: CASSPGTSAYEQYF
j_call: TRBJ1-2; v_call: TRBV29-1; cdr3_aa: CSCGTDNYGYTF
j_call: TRBJ1-2; v_call: TRBV6-6; cdr3_aa: CASSIELKNGYTF
j_call: TRBJ2-2; v_call: TRBV9; cdr3_aa: CASSGRPAGNTGELFF
j_call: TRBJ1-3; v_call: TRBV19; cdr3_aa: CASSTQGQARGNTIYF
j_call: TRBJ2-7; v_call: TRBV25-1; cdr3_aa: CASRPTGAVYEQYF
j_call: TRBJ2-1; v_call: TRBV6-4; cdr3_aa: CASSVAGGSYNEQFF
j_call: TRBJ2-2; v_call: TRBV30; cdr3_aa: CAWMADTNTGELFF
j_call: TRBJ2-1; v_call: TRBV19; cdr3_aa: CASSLAGPLSYNEQFF
j_call: TRBJ2-7; v_call: TRBV18; cdr3_aa: CASSQDWGDRYEQYF
j_call: TRBJ2-3; v_call: TRBV5-6; cdr3_aa: CASSWSGKGDTQYF
j_call: TRBJ1-2; v_call: TRBV6-4; cdr3_aa: CASSLSGQGADGYTF
j_call: TRBJ2-1; v_call: TRBV5-1; cdr3_aa: CASSLVGTASYNEQFF
j_call: TRBJ2-6; v_call: TRBV4-1; cdr3_aa: CASSQGTGGTGANVLTF
j_call: TRBJ2-1; v_call: TRBV11-2; cdr3_aa: CASSPEREALNEQFF
j_call: TRBJ1-4; v_call: TRBV28; cdr3_aa: CASSVSPQKTGQARYRLFF
j_call: TRBJ2-7; v_call: TRBV7-9; cdr3_aa: CASSLERPSSREQYF
j_call: TRBJ1-1; v_call: TRBV5-5; cdr3_aa: CASSAGGSMNTEAFF
j_call: TRBJ2-1; v_call: TRBV18; cdr3_aa: CASSPLGQGYNEQFF
j_call: TRBJ2-7; v_call: TRBV6-6; cdr3_aa: CASSRAAYSYEQYF
j_call: TRBJ1-3; v_call: TRBV2; cdr3_aa: CASSEGRGSGNTIYF
j_call: TRBJ2-5; v_call: TRBV9; cdr3_aa: CASSVSVEETQYF
j_call: TRBJ2-1; v_call: TRBV11-3; cdr3_aa: CASSLDLSGSMAEQFF
j_call: TRBJ2-1; v_call: TRBV2; cdr3_aa: CASMLPGAKYNEQFF
j_call: TRBJ1-1; v_call: TRBV18; cdr3_aa: CASSPDGTSNTEAFF
j_call: TRBJ2-3; v_call: TRBV4-1; cdr3_aa: CASSQVSVTDTQYF